This T cell receptor beta chain was captured by sequencing in a study of T cell responses to AZD1222 COVID-19 vaccine. This CDR3 comprises 12 residues. Trimming shortened V by 3 bases and J by 1 base, and 3 bases separated the two germline ends. The study's findings and limits: Recipients of two AZD1222 doses showed rising Spike-specific TCR breadth and depth. Of spike-specific TCRs, nearly half reportedly target regions left unmutated in variants. Repertoires were obtained solely post-peak T cell response.

This clone has only a few counts. Antigen: not known. Other nucleotide sequences in the sample specify the same CDR3. Generated by immunoSEQ multiplex PCR, the TCRdb table keeps only in-frame clones and is missing some. The repertoire holds 85,000 to 130,000 clones, with 75% to 90% as singletons. This rearrangement joins TRBV12-3 or TRBV12-4 to TRBJ1-2; D call uncertain. The source is an adult in good health. Sequencing used peripheral blood, obtained on day 0 of AZD1222 vaccination. The CDR3 sequence is CASSFGNYGYTF. The CDR3 DNA reads as TGTGCCAGCAGTTTTGGTAACTATGGCTACACCTTC.